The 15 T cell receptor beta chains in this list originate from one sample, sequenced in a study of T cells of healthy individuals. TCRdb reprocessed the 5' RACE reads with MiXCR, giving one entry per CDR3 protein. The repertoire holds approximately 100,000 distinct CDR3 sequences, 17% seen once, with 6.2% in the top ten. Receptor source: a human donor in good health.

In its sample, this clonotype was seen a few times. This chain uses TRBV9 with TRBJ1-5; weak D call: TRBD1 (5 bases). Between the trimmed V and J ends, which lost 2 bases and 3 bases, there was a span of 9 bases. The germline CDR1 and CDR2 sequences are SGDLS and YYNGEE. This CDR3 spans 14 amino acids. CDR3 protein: CASSVGGNNQPQHF. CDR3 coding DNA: TGTGCCAGCAGCGTGGGGGGGAACAATCAGCCCCAGCATTTT.

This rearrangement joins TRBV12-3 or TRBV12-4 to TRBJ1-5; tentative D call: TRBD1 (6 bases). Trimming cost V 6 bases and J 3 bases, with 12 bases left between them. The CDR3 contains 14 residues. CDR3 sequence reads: CASSHGQNNQPQHF. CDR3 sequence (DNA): TGTGCCAGCAGCCACGGACAGAACAATCAGCCCCAGCATTTT.

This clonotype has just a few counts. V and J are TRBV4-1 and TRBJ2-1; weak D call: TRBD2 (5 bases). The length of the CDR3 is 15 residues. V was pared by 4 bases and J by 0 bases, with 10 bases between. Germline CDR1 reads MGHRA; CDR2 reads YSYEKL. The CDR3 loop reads CASSRLGSSYNEQFF. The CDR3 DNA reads TGCGCCAGCAGCCGTTTGGGGAGCTCCTACAATGAGCAGTTCTTC.

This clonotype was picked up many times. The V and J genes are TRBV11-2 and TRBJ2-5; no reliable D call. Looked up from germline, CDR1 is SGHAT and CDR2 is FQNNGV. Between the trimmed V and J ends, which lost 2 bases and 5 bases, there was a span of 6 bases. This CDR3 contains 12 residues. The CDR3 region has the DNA TGTGCCAGCAGCTTATTCGGGGAGACCCAGTACTTC. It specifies CASSLFGETQYF.

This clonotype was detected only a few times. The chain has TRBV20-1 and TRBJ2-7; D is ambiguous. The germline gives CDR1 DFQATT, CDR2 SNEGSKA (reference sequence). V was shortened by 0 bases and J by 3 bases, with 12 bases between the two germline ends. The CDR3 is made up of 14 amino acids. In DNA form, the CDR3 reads TGCAGTGCTAGAGATGGGCGGACCTTCTACGAGCAGTACTTC. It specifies CSARDGRTFYEQYF.

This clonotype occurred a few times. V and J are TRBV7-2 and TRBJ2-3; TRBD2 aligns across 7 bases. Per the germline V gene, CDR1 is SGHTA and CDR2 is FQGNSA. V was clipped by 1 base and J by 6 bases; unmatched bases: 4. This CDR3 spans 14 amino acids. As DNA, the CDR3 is TGTGCCAGCAGCTTAGTTGCGACTAGCGATACGCAGTATTTT. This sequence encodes CASSLVATSDTQYF.

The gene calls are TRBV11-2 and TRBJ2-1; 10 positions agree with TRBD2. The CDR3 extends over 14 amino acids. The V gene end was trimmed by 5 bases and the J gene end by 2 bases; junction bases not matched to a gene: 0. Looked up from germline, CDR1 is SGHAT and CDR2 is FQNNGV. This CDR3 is CASSTSGAYNEQFF. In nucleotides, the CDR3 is TGTGCCAGCAGCACTAGCGGGGCCTACAATGAGCAGTTCTTC. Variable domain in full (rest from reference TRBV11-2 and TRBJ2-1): EAGVAQSPRYKIIEKRQSVAFWCNPISGHATLYWYQQILGQGPKLLIQFQNNGVVDDSQLPKDRFSAERLKGVDSTLKIQPAKLEDSAVYLCASSTSGAYNEQFFGPGTRLTVL.

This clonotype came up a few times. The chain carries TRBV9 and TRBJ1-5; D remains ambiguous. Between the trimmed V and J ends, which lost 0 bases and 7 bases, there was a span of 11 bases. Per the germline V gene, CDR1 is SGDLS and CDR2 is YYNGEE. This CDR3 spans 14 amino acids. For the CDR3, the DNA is TGTGCCAGCAGCGTAGGAGGATCACCCCAGCCCCAGCATTTT. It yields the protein CASSVGGSPQPQHF. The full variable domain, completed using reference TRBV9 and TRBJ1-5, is DSGVTQTPKHLITATGQRVTLRCSPRSGDLSVYWYQQSLDQGLQFLIQYYNGEERAKGNILERFSAQQFPDLHSELNLSSLELGDSALYFCASSVGGSPQPQHFGDGTRLSIL.

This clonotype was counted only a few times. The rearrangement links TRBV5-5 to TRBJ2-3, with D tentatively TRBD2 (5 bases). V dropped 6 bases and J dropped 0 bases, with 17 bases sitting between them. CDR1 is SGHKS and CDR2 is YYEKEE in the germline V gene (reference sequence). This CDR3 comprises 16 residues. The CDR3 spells CASTPWVQRSTDTQYF. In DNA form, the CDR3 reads TGTGCCAGCACCCCCTGGGTCCAGCGGAGCACAGATACGCAGTATTTT.

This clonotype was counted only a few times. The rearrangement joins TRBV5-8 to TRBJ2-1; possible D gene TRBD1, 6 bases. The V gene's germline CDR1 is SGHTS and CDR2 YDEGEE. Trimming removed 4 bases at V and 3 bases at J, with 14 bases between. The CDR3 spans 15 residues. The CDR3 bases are TGTGCCAGCAGCCTCAGGGGCGAGAACTACAATGAGCAGTTCTTC. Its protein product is CASSLRGENYNEQFF.

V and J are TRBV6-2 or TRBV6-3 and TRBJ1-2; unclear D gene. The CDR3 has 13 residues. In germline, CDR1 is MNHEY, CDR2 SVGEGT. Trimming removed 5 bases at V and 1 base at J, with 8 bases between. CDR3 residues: CASSHPDNYGYTF. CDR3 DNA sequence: TGTGCCAGCAGTCACCCAGATAACTATGGCTACACCTTC.

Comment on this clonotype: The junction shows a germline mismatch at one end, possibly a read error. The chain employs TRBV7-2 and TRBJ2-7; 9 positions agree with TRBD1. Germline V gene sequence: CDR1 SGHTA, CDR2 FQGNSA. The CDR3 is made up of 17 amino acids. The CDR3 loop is CASSSGTQGAFDYEQYF. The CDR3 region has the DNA TGCGCCAGCAGCTCCGGCACACAGGGGGCGTTTGACTACGAGCAGTACTTC.

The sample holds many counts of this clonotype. The CDR3 loop is CASSSHTVGTSEAFF. CDR3 bases: TGTGCCAGCAGCTCCCATACTGTGGGGACTTCTGAAGCTTTCTTT. This sequence joins TRBV7-8 and TRBJ1-1, with D tentatively TRBD1 (5 bases). Trimming shortened V by 4 bases and J by 6 bases, and 18 bases separated the two germline ends. Germline loops: CDR1 SGHVS, CDR2 FQNEAQ. The CDR3 sequence is 15 residues long. Full variable domain (missing parts from reference TRBV7-8 and TRBJ1-1): GAGVSQSPRYKVAKRGQDVALRCDPISGHVSLFWYQQALGQGPEFLTYFQNEAQLDKSGLPSDRFFAERPEGSVSTLKIQRTQQEDSAVYLCASSSHTVGTSEAFFGQGTRLTVV.

CDR3 loop: CASTFLTSGVGEQYF. Here the CDR3 DNA reads TGTGCCAGCACCTTCCTTACTAGCGGGGTAGGCGAGCAGTACTTC. The chain employs TRBV6-5 and TRBJ2-7; 10 nucleotides line up with TRBD2. The CDR3 runs 15 residues. Per the germline V gene, CDR1 is MNHEY and CDR2 is SVGAGI. V dropped 7 bases and J dropped 6; count of bases not matched to a gene: 12.

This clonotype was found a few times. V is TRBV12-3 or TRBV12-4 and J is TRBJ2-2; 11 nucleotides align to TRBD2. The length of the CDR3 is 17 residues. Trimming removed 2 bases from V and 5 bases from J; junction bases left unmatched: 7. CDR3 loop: CASSLLGLAETTGELFF. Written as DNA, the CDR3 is TGTGCCAGCAGTTTATTGGGACTAGCGGAGACGACCGGGGAGCTGTTTTTT.